These T cell receptor beta chains were read from a single sample in a study of T cells after posttransplantation cyclophosphamide. Sequencing was performed with immunoSEQ multiplex PCR; in TCRdb, only in-frame clones are kept and a portion is missing. The repertoire includes 17,000 or so clones, roughly 85% of them detected once, and roughly 28% sits in the top ten. Sequencing was performed on PBMCs, taken after allogeneic stem cell transplant with calcineurin inhibitor and methotrexate. The receptor set was obtained from a female patient between 18 and 30 years old who received an allogeneic stem cell transplant from an unrelated donor, was CMV-positive, and had acute and chronic GVHD. Some T cells may have come from the graft donor. The CDR3 runs from the conserved cysteine through the conserved F or W. The D gene is left open where the match is weak. Not every row has a clone size; where given, it reads once, few, many or a size class.

d_call	v_call	clone_size	j_call	cdr3_aa	cdr3_nt
.	TRBV5-4	.	TRBJ1-2	CASSSGVSSTHGYTF	TGTGCCAGCAGCTCCGGGGTCTCCTCTACCCATGGCTACACCTTC
.	TRBV2	.	TRBJ1-4	CASSETYEATNEKLFF	TGTGCCAGCAGTGAGACTTACGAAGCAACTAATGAAAAACTGTTTTTT
.	TRBV27	.	TRBJ1-3	CASSRGDGNTIYF	TGTGCCAGCAGCCGGGGGGATGGAAACACCATATATTTT
.	TRBV2	.	TRBJ2-7	CASISSGEDEQYF	TGTGCCAGCATTTCGTCAGGGGAAGACGAGCAGTACTTC
TRBD2	TRBV18	.	TRBJ2-7	CASSPRASSGRTYEQYF	TGTGCCAGCTCACCACGGGCGTCTAGCGGGAGAACCTACGAGCAGTACTTC
TRBD1	TRBV19	.	TRBJ1-1	CASSSDRGANTEAFF	TGTGCCAGTAGTAGCGACAGGGGAGCGAACACTGAAGCTTTCTTT
TRBD1	TRBV2	.	TRBJ2-5	CASRPGQANQETQYF	TGTGCCAGCAGACCCGGACAGGCGAACCAAGAGACCCAGTACTTC
.	TRBV4-1	.	TRBJ2-3	CASSWGGTTDTQYF	TGCGCCAGCAGCTGGGGCGGGACCACAGATACGCAGTATTTT
TRBD1	TRBV9	.	TRBJ2-1	CASSVTRDSNNEQFF	TGTGCCAGCAGCGTGACCCGGGACAGTAACAATGAGCAGTTCTTC
.	TRBV4-1	.	TRBJ2-1	CASANYNEQFF	TGCGCCAGCGCGAATTACAATGAGCAGTTCTTC
.	TRBV29-1	.	TRBJ2-7	CSVMGGHSYEQYF	TGCAGCGTAATGGGGGGGCACTCCTACGAGCAGTACTTC
.	TRBV25-1	.	TRBJ2-7	CASSEFNTSYEQYF	TGTGCCAGCAGTGAATTCAATACATCCTACGAGCAGTACTTC
TRBD1	TRBV28	.	TRBJ1-1	CASSLTGVGTEAFF	TGTGCCAGCAGTTTGACAGGGGTGGGGACTGAAGCTTTCTTT
TRBD1	TRBV25-1	medium-sized	TRBJ2-5	CASSEWPVRDSGPETQYF	TGTGCCAGCAGTGAATGGCCCGTCCGGGACAGCGGACCCGAGACCCAGTACTTC
TRBD1	TRBV13	.	TRBJ1-1	CASSFTGTGGTEAFF	TGTGCCAGCAGCTTCACCGGGACAGGGGGGACTGAAGCTTTCTTT
.	TRBV5-1	.	TRBJ1-1	CASSLGQVATEAFF	TGCGCCAGCAGCTTGGGACAGGTGGCCACTGAAGCTTTCTTT
.	TRBV5-1	.	TRBJ1-1	CASSPEQGRTEAFF	TGCGCCAGCAGCCCAGAACAGGGCCGGACTGAAGCTTTCTTT
TRBD1	TRBV2	.	TRBJ1-6	CASSVTGGSPLHF	TGTGCCAGCAGTGTAACAGGGGGTTCACCCCTCCACTTT
TRBD1	TRBV19	.	TRBJ2-3	CASSSRTGGFLTQYF	TGTGCCAGTAGTAGCAGAACAGGGGGCTTTCTTACGCAGTATTTT
TRBD1	TRBV9	.	TRBJ2-5	CASSDADRSQETQYF	TGTGCCAGCAGCGACGCGGACAGGTCCCAAGAGACCCAGTACTTC
.	TRBV10-3	few	TRBJ2-7	CAISESVADVHEQYF	TGTGCCATCAGTGAGTCGGTAGCGGATGTCCACGAGCAGTACTTC
.	TRBV5-1	.	TRBJ2-5	CASSLGEFQETQYF	TGCGCCAGCAGCTTGGGGGAGTTCCAAGAGACCCAGTACTTC
.	TRBV27	.	TRBJ2-7	CASSLSPTSYEQYF	TGTGCCAGCAGTTTATCCCCTACCTCCTACGAGCAGTACTTC
TRBD2	TRBV27	.	TRBJ2-3	CASSLFVVAGGLRGNQDTQYF	TGTGCCAGCAGTTTATTTGTGGTAGCGGGAGGCCTCCGGGGGAACCAAGATACGCAGTATTTT
TRBD1	TRBV29-1	.	TRBJ2-7	CSVDSGTGFYEQYF	TGCAGCGTTGATTCAGGGACAGGGTTCTACGAGCAGTACTTC
TRBD2	TRBV15	.	TRBJ2-7	CATSRVVASGRAAYEQYF	TGTGCCACCAGCAGAGTTGTTGCTAGCGGGAGGGCCGCCTACGAGCAGTACTTC
TRBD2	TRBV10-2	.	TRBJ2-3	CASSPLASTDTQYF	TGCGCCAGCAGCCCACTAGCGAGCACAGATACGCAGTATTTT
TRBD2	TRBV13	.	TRBJ2-3	CASSSRIAGGTDTQYF	TGTGCCAGCAGCTCTAGAATAGCGGGAGGCACAGATACGCAGTATTTT
TRBD1	TRBV28	.	TRBJ1-4	CASSLRGQGVSGEKLFF	TGTGCCAGCAGTTTACGGGGACAGGGGGTGTCCGGTGAAAAACTGTTTTTT
.	TRBV15	.	TRBJ1-2	CATSRQSKNYGYTF	TGTGCCACCAGCAGACAATCAAAAAACTATGGCTACACCTTC
TRBD2	TRBV5-1	.	TRBJ2-7	CASSDEGLAGGYEQYF	TGCGCCAGCAGCGATGAGGGACTAGCGGGCGGTTACGAGCAGTACTTC
.	TRBV4-1	.	TRBJ2-7	CASSQDLAYEQYF	TGCGCCAGCAGCCAAGATCTAGCCTACGAGCAGTACTTC
TRBD1	TRBV6-1	.	TRBJ2-1	CASTPRDRRNNEQFF	TGTGCCAGCACCCCTCGGGACAGGAGAAACAATGAGCAGTTCTTC
.	TRBV7-9	.	TRBJ2-1	CASSDGGKAYNEQFF	TGTGCCAGCAGCGATGGCGGGAAGGCGTACAATGAGCAGTTCTTC
TRBD2	TRBV28	few	TRBJ2-4	CASSFLAVPLAKNIQYF	TGTGCCAGCAGTTTCCTAGCGGTCCCACTAGCCAAAAACATTCAGTACTTC
.	TRBV23-1	.	TRBJ2-7	CASSQSMRQCLSYEQCF	TGCGCCAGCAGTCAATCAATGCGGCAGTGCCTCTCCTACGAGCAGTGCTTC
TRBD2	TRBV10-1	.	TRBJ2-2	CASIRVSSGRLNTGELFF	TGCGCCAGCATTAGGGTCTCTAGCGGGAGGTTGAACACCGGGGAGCTGTTTTTT
.	TRBV5-6	.	TRBJ2-1	CASSLLESSYNEQFF	TGTGCCAGCAGCTTGCTAGAAAGCTCCTACAATGAGCAGTTCTTC
.	TRBV28	.	TRBJ1-1	CASSSGQNTEAFF	TGTGCCAGCAGTTCGGGACAGAACACTGAAGCTTTCTTT
TRBD2	TRBV6-1	.	TRBJ2-2	CASSVLAGGIGELFF	TGTGCCAGCAGTGTCTTAGCGGGAGGGATCGGGGAGCTGTTTTTT
TRBD1	TRBV25-1	.	TRBJ2-7	CASSLQGALDEQYF	TGTGCCAGCAGTTTACAGGGGGCGCTGGACGAGCAGTACTTC
.	TRBV28	.	TRBJ2-7	CASSISGEQYF	TGTGCCAGCAGTATCAGTGGCGAGCAGTACTTC
TRBD1	TRBV29-1	.	TRBJ2-2	CSVLQGATGELFF	TGCAGCGTTCTCCAGGGGGCTACCGGGGAGCTGTTTTTT
.	TRBV28	.	TRBJ2-5	CASRFRETQYF	TGTGCCAGCAGGTTCCGAGAGACCCAGTACTTC
.	TRBV19	once	TRBJ2-1	CASSIDHGSSYNEQFF	TGTGCCAGTAGTATAGATCACGGGAGCTCCTACAATGAGCAGTTCTTC
.	TRBV19	.	TRBJ1-5	CASSLTWGDQPQHF	TGTGCCAGTAGCCTAACATGGGGGGACCAGCCCCAGCATTTT